What follows are 23 T cell receptor beta chains derived from one specimen sequenced in a study of blood T cells in healthy people across ages. It was with a sample-barcoded 5' primer and a J-beta primer mix that a second PCR of roughly 7 to 12 cycles was run. Using its own MiXCR run on the 5' RACE reads, TCRdb lists one record per CDR3 protein. The top ten clones hold roughly 23% of a sample with fewer than 2 million distinct CDR3 sequences, about two fifths of them seen once. Sequencing was done on a sample of blood. Receptors originate from a human donor in good health.

The chain links TRBV25-1 to TRBJ1-4; D may be TRBD1 (6 bases). The ends were cut back, 4 bases at V and 4 bases at J, with 19 bases in the middle. The length of the CDR3 is 17 residues. Germline-derived CDR1 and CDR2 are MGHDK and SYGVNS. CDR3 sequence: CASSGKDPRGGNEKLFF. The CDR3 nucleotides are TGTGCCAGCAGTGGCAAGGACCCCAGGGGCGGTAATGAAAAACTGTTTTTT. The entire variable domain, with the rest obtained from reference TRBV25-1 and TRBJ1-4, is as follows: EADIYQTPRYLVIGTGKKITLECSQTMGHDKMYWYQQDPGMELHLIHYSYGVNSTEKGDLSSESTVSRIRTEHFPLTLESARPSHTSQYLCASSGKDPRGGNEKLFFGSGTQLSVL.

This sequence joins TRBV5-5 and TRBJ1-4; no firm D call. The germline V gene encodes CDR1 SGHKS and CDR2 YYEKEE (reference sequence). The CDR3 has 15 amino acids. V was shortened by 0 bases and J by 8 bases, with 14 bases between the two germline ends. This CDR3 is CASSLAYRGGEKLFF. Written as DNA, the CDR3 is TGTGCCAGCAGCTTGGCCTACCGGGGAGGCGAAAAACTGTTTTTT.

The chain recombines TRBV4-2 with TRBJ2-3; no reliable D call. The V and J ends lost 6 bases and 2 bases respectively, with 21 bases between them. The CDR3 is made up of 17 amino acids. Germline loops: CDR1 LGHNA, CDR2 YNFKEQ. CDR3 amino acids: CASSLLIVAPYTDTQYF. Here the CDR3 DNA reads TGTGCCAGCAGTCTTCTAATAGTAGCCCCATACACAGATACGCAGTATTTT.

This clonotype was found a few times. This rearrangement joins TRBV4-3 to TRBJ1-2; D unclear. V was cut by 0 bases and J by 7 bases, with 15 bases left in between. The CDR3 is 15 amino acids. Germline assignment: CDR1 LGHNA and CDR2 YSLEER. CDR3 nucleotide sequence: TGCGCCAGCAGCCAAGAAGGTCTCACCTCCGCTGGCTACACCTTC. Its protein product is CASSQEGLTSAGYTF.

Regarding this clonotype: Its ends do not fully match the called genes, so a read error is possible. The chain carries TRBV5-5 and TRBJ1-2; 7 positions agree with TRBD1. Germline V gene sequence: CDR1 SGHKS, CDR2 YYEKEE (reference sequence). The CDR3 runs 17 residues. CDR3 amino acids: CASSLVVGGAWSYGHTF. The CDR3 region has the DNA TGTGCCAGCAGCTTGGTAGTAGGGGGCGCTTGGAGCTATGGCCACACCTTC.

The chain recombines TRBV7-2 with TRBJ2-5, with D possibly called TRBD1 or TRBD2 (7 bases each). Deletions cut 6 bases from V and 5 bases from J, with 22 bases between. There are 16 residues in the CDR3. Looked up from germline, CDR1 is SGHTA and CDR2 is FQGNSA. CDR3 amino acids: CASSPGGGRVLETQYF. The DNA for the CDR3 is TGTGCCAGCAGTCCAGGGGGGGGCAGGGTTTTGGAGACCCAGTACTTC.

The gene calls are TRBV7-8 and TRBJ1-5; 7 positions agree with TRBD1. The ends lost 3 bases at V and 3 bases at J; junction bases unmatched: 5. The CDR3 contains 15 residues. In germline, CDR1 is SGHVS, CDR2 FQNEAQ. The CDR3 spells CASSFGRGINQPQHF. CDR3 sequence (DNA): TGTGCCAGCAGCTTCGGCAGGGGGATCAATCAGCCCCAGCATTTT.

Only a few counts were recorded for this clonotype. V gene TRBV20-1 combines with J gene TRBJ1-5; D unresolved. Germline-derived CDR1 and CDR2 are DFQATT and SNEGSKA (reference sequence). This CDR3 spans 14 amino acids. V lost 0 bases, J lost 0 bases, and 6 bases lay in between. The CDR3 nucleotides are TGCAGTGCTAGAGAACCGAATAGCAATCAGCCCCAGCATTTT. Translated, it gives CSAREPNSNQPQHF.

V and J are TRBV6-1 and TRBJ1-4; 7 bases match TRBD1. Per the germline V gene, CDR1 is MNHNS and CDR2 is SASEGT. Losses at the gene ends were 5 bases for V and 8 bases for J; bases not matched to a gene: 8. This CDR3 is built from 14 residues. The CDR3 DNA reads TGTGCCAGCAGTAGAGGACAGGTACGGGAAAAACTGTTTTTT. This codes for CASSRGQVREKLFF.

The V call is TRBV27, the J call TRBJ1-2; 8 nucleotides agree with TRBD1. The CDR3 loop spans 16 amino acids. The trim removed 3 bases at V and 6 bases at J, leaving 12 bases unmatched. Looked up from germline, CDR1 is MNHEY and CDR2 is SMNVEV (reference sequence). CDR3 in DNA: TGTGCCAGCAGTTTGATGGGGAGCAGGGGGCCAAATGGCTACACCTTC. Translated, it gives CASSLMGSRGPNGYTF.

This clonotype appeared a few times. V and J are TRBV12-3 or TRBV12-4 and TRBJ2-1; TRBD2 agrees at 8 bases. This CDR3 has 14 residues. V dropped 6 bases and J dropped 7; count of bases not matched to a gene: 8. The CDR3 nucleotides read TGTGCCAGCAGCGACGGGGGGGCGAGGAATGAGCAGTTCTTC. Protein sequence: CASSDGGARNEQFF.

The chain joins TRBV5-1 to TRBJ1-3; D gene uncertain. CDR1 and CDR2 (germline): SGHRS, YFSETQ. Deletions cut 3 bases from V and 0 bases from J, with 10 bases between. The CDR3 has 15 residues. The CDR3 reads CASSSDRRSGNTIYF. The CDR3 bases are TGCGCCAGCAGCTCCGACCGCCGCTCTGGAAACACCATATATTTT.

The chain carries TRBV28 and TRBJ2-5; 7 bases are a match to TRBD1. CDR3 length: 14 amino acids. V was clipped by 8 bases and J by 2 bases; unmatched bases: 8. Per germline, CDR1 MDHEN and CDR2 SYDVKM. CDR3 in amino acids: CASFPGQRQETQYF. For the CDR3, the DNA is TGTGCCAGCTTTCCGGGACAGAGGCAAGAGACCCAGTACTTC.

CDR3 amino acids: CASSEGHASNEQFF. CDR3 DNA: TGCGCCAGCAGCGAGGGACACGCCAGCAATGAGCAGTTCTTC. The V call is TRBV5-1, the J call TRBJ2-1, with D possibly TRBD1 on 6 matching bases. The CDR3 spans 14 residues. Germline V lookup: CDR1 SGHRS, CDR2 YFSETQ. The ends were cut back, 4 bases at V and 6 bases at J, with 14 bases in the middle.

The CDR3 spells CASSVEGGTGYNEQFF. CDR3 nucleotides: TGTGCCAGCAGCGTAGAGGGGGGGACAGGGTACAATGAGCAGTTCTTC. The chain has TRBV9 and TRBJ2-1; 9 nucleotides agree with TRBD1. Germline assignment: CDR1 SGDLS and CDR2 YYNGEE. The CDR3 runs to 16 residues. The V segment lost 0 bases and the J segment 4 bases; nucleotides outside the gene matches: 5. The whole variable domain, filled in from reference TRBV9 and TRBJ2-1, reads DSGVTQTPKHLITATGQRVTLRCSPRSGDLSVYWYQQSLDQGLQFLIQYYNGEERAKGNILERFSAQQFPDLHSELNLSSLELGDSALYFCASSVEGGTGYNEQFFGPGTRLTVL.

This clonotype was seen a handful of times. The chain employs TRBV6-2 or TRBV6-3 and TRBJ1-2; TRBD1 matches at 8 bases. The germline V gene encodes CDR1 MNHEY and CDR2 SVGEGT. The CDR3 covers 13 residues. The V segment lost 2 bases and the J segment 7 bases; nucleotides outside the gene matches: 3. CDR3 DNA: TGTGCCAGCAGTTACGGACAGGGCGCTGGCTACACCTTC. Its protein product is CASSYGQGAGYTF.

The chain has TRBV6-6 and TRBJ2-7; weak D call: TRBD2 (5 bases). This CDR3 has 16 amino acids. Germline loops: CDR1 MNHNY, CDR2 SVGAGI (reference sequence). Trimming shortened V by 4 bases and J by 2 bases, and 18 bases separated the two germline ends. The chain's CDR3 is CASSCSSRDLTYEQYF. Here the CDR3 DNA reads TGTGCCAGCAGTTGCTCCAGCCGGGATCTAACCTACGAGCAGTACTTC.

This clonotype was seen more than once but under ten times. The genes are TRBV7-6 and TRBJ2-7; TRBD2 agrees at 9 bases. The CDR3 is made up of 17 amino acids. In germline, CDR1 is SGHVS, CDR2 FNYEAQ. The V and J ends lost 1 base and 4 bases, in that order; junction bases with no gene match: 11. The CDR3 is CASSLVAGSGGLYEQYF. In DNA form, the CDR3 reads TGTGCCAGCAGCTTAGTAGCGGGTAGCGGGGGTCTTTACGAGCAGTACTTC.

This clonotype was seen just once. V and J are TRBV21-1 and TRBJ2-2; the table names TRBD1, a call not compared with the DNA. TRBV21-1 is flagged as a pseudogene. The CDR3 has 17 residues. DNA of the CDR3: TGTGCCAGCCGTCGTTGGCATGGGACAGGGTTCACCGGGGAGCTGTTTTTT. Translated, it gives CASRRWHGTGFTGELFF.

This clonotype has only a few counts. This chain connects TRBV12-3 or TRBV12-4 to TRBJ1-1; no clear D gene. CDR3 length: 14 amino acids. Trimming shortened V by 6 bases and J by 4 bases, and 15 bases separated the two germline ends. CDR3 protein: CASRASNKITEAFF. The CDR3 nucleotides read TGTGCCAGCAGGGCCTCGAACAAGATCACTGAAGCTTTCTTT.

The CDR3 here is CASSLSGGVGVEQFF. The CDR3 coding sequence is TGTGCCAGCAGCCTTAGCGGGGGGGTAGGGGTTGAGCAGTTCTTC. This chain joins TRBV7-3 and TRBJ2-1; TRBD2 matches 11 bases. The CDR3 has 15 residues. V shed 5 bases, J shed 9 bases, and the junction held 9 bases outside the gene matches. The germline V gene has CDR1 SGHTA and CDR2 FQGTGA.

This clonotype was counted ten times or more. The CDR3 DNA is TGCGCCAGCAGCTTCCCCTACTACGAGCAGTACTTC. Translating gives CASSFPYYEQYF. V is TRBV5-1 and J is TRBJ2-7; D is unresolved. Trimming cost V 2 bases and J 3 bases, with 6 bases left between them. The CDR3 is 12 amino acids. From germline, CDR1 is SGHRS and CDR2 YFSETQ.

The CDR3 DNA is TGCGCCAGCAGCTTGTTTCAGGGAGGGGCGGGGGACACTGAAGCTTTCTTT. It translates to CASSLFQGGAGDTEAFF. The rearrangement uses TRBV5-1 and TRBJ1-1; D is possibly TRBD1 (5 bases). Germline CDR1 reads SGHRS; CDR2 reads YFSETQ. The CDR3 sequence is 17 residues long. V was pared by 1 base and J by 3 bases, with 19 bases between.